The rows below give T cell receptor beta chains drawn from one sample of a study of cytomegalovirus exposure and HLA in healthy donors. The assay was immunoSEQ multiplex PCR, and TCRdb's table has in-frame clones only and misses some. Counted here are about 150,000 clones, under 80% occurring once; the ten biggest clones make up roughly 13%. The sample taken for sequencing was PBMCs. All receptors come from a woman aged 45-59 years in good health and CMV-seropositive. Both conserved end residues are part of each CDR3. A D gene is named only where the DNA matches it firmly. The size of a clone is reported for some rows only, either as once, few or many, or as a class for expanded clones.

d_gene	v_gene	j_gene	abundance	CDR3nt	CDR3aa
NA	TRBV5-6	TRBJ2-5	NA	TGTGCCAGCAGCCTGGACGGCCAAGAGACCCAGTACTTC	CASSLDGQETQYF
TRBD2	TRBV7-9	TRBJ2-7	NA	TGTGCCAGCAGCCCTACTAGCGGGGGGTTCTACGAGCAGTACTTC	CASSPTSGGFYEQYF
NA	TRBV6-6	TRBJ1-1	NA	TGTGCCAGCTTCGTGGGTGGGAGGACTGAAGCTTTCTTT	CASFVGGRTEAFF
NA	TRBV27	TRBJ2-7	NA	TGTGCCAGCAGTTTACAGTGGGGCTACGAGCAGTACTTC	CASSLQWGYEQYF
TRBD1	TRBV5-1	TRBJ1-1	once	TGCGCCAGCAGCACTGGGACAGGGGTGACTGAAGCTTTCTTT	CASSTGTGVTEAFF
TRBD1	TRBV11-1	TRBJ2-7	NA	TGTGCCAGCAGCTTAAGAGACAGGGGTATCTACGAGCAGTACTTC	CASSLRDRGIYEQYF
NA	TRBV27	TRBJ2-1	NA	TGTGCCAGCAGTTTGGCGGCTTCCTACAATGAGCAGTTCTTC	CASSLAASYNEQFF
NA	TRBV27	TRBJ2-1	NA	TGTGCCAGCAGTTTCTCCCGAGCCCCCTACAATGAGCAGTTCTTC	CASSFSRAPYNEQFF
TRBD1	TRBV2	TRBJ1-6	NA	TGTGCCAGCAGTCCGGTTGGGGGACAGTTTAGATCACCCCTCCACTTT	CASSPVGGQFRSPLHF
TRBD1	TRBV15	TRBJ2-3	NA	TGTGCCACCAGCAGAGATCAGTTCAGGGGGACAGATACGCAGTATTTT	CATSRDQFRGTDTQYF
NA	TRBV14	TRBJ1-4	NA	TGTGCCAGCAGCCAAGAGCTTCCCCGGGGTAATGAAAAACTGTTTTTT	CASSQELPRGNEKLFF
NA	TRBV30	TRBJ1-5	few	TGTGCCTGGAGTTCCGGGGGTAGCAATCAGCCCCAGCATTTT	CAWSSGGSNQPQHF
NA	TRBV12-5	TRBJ1-5	once	TGTGCTAGTGGTTTGGCAGATATTAGCAATCAGCCCCAGCATTTT	CASGLADISNQPQHF
TRBD1	TRBV5-6	TRBJ2-5	NA	TGTGCCAGCAGCATCCGGACAGGGGGGTGGTCAGAGACCCAGTACTTC	CASSIRTGGWSETQYF
TRBD1	TRBV5-1	TRBJ2-3	NA	TGCGCCAGCAGCTTATCGATTGGGACAGGGGTCACAGATACGCAGTATTTT	CASSLSIGTGVTDTQYF
TRBD2	TRBV5-1	TRBJ2-5	once	TGCGCCAGCAGCTTGGCCCTAGCGGGGGGGTCCCAAGAGACCCAGTACTTC	CASSLALAGGSQETQYF
NA	TRBV5-1	TRBJ1-6	NA	TGCGCCAGCAGCTTCTCGCCAGGGTCGAATTCACCCCTCCACTTT	CASSFSPGSNSPLHF
NA	TRBV10-3	TRBJ1-1	NA	TGTGCCATCAGCTGGAGGGGGAACACTGAAGCTTTCTTT	CAISWRGNTEAFF
NA	TRBV30	TRBJ2-3	NA	TGTGCCTCCGAGCGTGCGGGGGATACGCAGTATTTT	CASERAGDTQYF
TRBD1	TRBV4-1	TRBJ1-2	NA	TGCGCCAGCAGCCTAACGCCGGCACAGGGGAACTATGGCTACACCTTC	CASSLTPAQGNYGYTF
TRBD1	TRBV11-2	TRBJ2-1	few	TGTGCCAGCAGCTTAGATCCAGGGGGCAGGCAGTTCTTC	CASSLDPGGRQFF
TRBD1	TRBV9	TRBJ1-1	few	TGTGCCAGCAGCGCCCAAACAGGGGGCACTGAAGCTTTCTTT	CASSAQTGGTEAFF
NA	TRBV27	TRBJ1-6	NA	TGTGCCAGCACCCTCTCGGACAGCAGAAATTCACCCCTCCACTTT	CASTLSDSRNSPLHF
TRBD1	TRBV6-1	TRBJ1-1	once	TGTGCCAGCAGTTTGGACAGGGGTAGGACTGAAGCTTTCTTT	CASSLDRGRTEAFF
TRBD1	TRBV7-9	TRBJ1-2	NA	TGTGCCAGCAGCTCGGGACAGGGAAATGGCTACACCTTC	CASSSGQGNGYTF
TRBD2	TRBV7-7	TRBJ2-1	NA	TGTGCTAGCAGCTTAGGGACTAGCAATGAGCAGTTCTTC	CASSLGTSNEQFF
NA	TRBV6-5	TRBJ2-6	once	TGTGCCAGCAGTTACGGTACGACAGGGGCCAACGTCCTGACTTTC	CASSYGTTGANVLTF
NA	TRBV6-4	TRBJ1-2	NA	TGTGCCAGCAGTTACGGTCTACGGGGAGGCTATGGCTACACCTTC	CASSYGLRGGYGYTF
TRBD1	TRBV19	TRBJ2-7	few	TGTGCCAGTAGTAGCCCTCGGGACAGCTCCTACGAGCAGTACTTC	CASSSPRDSSYEQYF
NA	TRBV30	TRBJ2-2	NA	TGTGCCTGGAGTGACAGGGTCACCGGGGAGCTGTTTTTT	CAWSDRVTGELFF
NA	TRBV19	TRBJ2-7	NA	TGTGCCAGTAGTATAGCCAGGGACTCCTCCGAGCAGTACTTC	CASSIARDSSEQYF
TRBD2	TRBV7-8	TRBJ2-3	NA	TGTGCCAGAAGCTTAGATTCGTGGACTAGGGCCTTGAGCACAGATACGCAGTATTTT	CARSLDSWTRALSTDTQYF
NA	TRBV19	TRBJ1-4	NA	TGTGCCAGTCAACAGGGAGTTAATGAAAAACTGTTTTTT	CASQQGVNEKLFF
TRBD2	TRBV5-6	TRBJ2-5	many	TGTGCCAGCAGCTTGTCCCTTGTAGCGGGGCCCTCAGAGACCCAGTACTTC	CASSLSLVAGPSETQYF
TRBD2	TRBV7-3	TRBJ2-5	once	TGTGCCAGCAGCCCGGGGGGGGCCTTCGGGACCCAGTACTTC	CASSPGGAFGTQYF
TRBD1	TRBV30	TRBJ1-2	NA	TGTGCCTGGAGTGTAAAGGGACAGAGCAACTACACCTTC	CAWSVKGQSNYTF
TRBD2	TRBV9	TRBJ2-3	NA	TGTGCCAGCAGCGTAGATGTAGGTCGGGCTAGCGGGGTTTACACAGATACGCAGTATTTT	CASSVDVGRASGVYTDTQYF
NA	TRBV6-1	TRBJ2-1	NA	TGTGCCAGCAGACTTACAGGGTCATCCTACAATGAGCAGTTCTTC	CASRLTGSSYNEQFF
TRBD1	TRBV28	TRBJ2-5	few	TGTGCCAGCAGCCGCGACAGGGGGCGGATAGAGACCCAGTACTTC	CASSRDRGRIETQYF
NA	TRBV18	TRBJ2-7	NA	TGTGCCAGCTCACCACCATACAGGGGGGGATCCTACGAGCAGTACTTC	CASSPPYRGGSYEQYF
NA	TRBV21-1	TRBJ1-4	NA	TGTGCCAGCATCCCCGGACAGGCGAATGAAAAACTGTTTTTT	CASIPGQANEKLFF
NA	TRBV6-6	TRBJ2-6	NA	TGTGCCAGCAGCAGGGGAGCTGGGGCCAACGTCCTGACTTTC	CASSRGAGANVLTF
TRBD2	TRBV27	TRBJ2-7	NA	TGTGCCAGCCCTGGGACTAGCGTATTCTACGAGCAGTACTTC	CASPGTSVFYEQYF
TRBD1	TRBV4-1	TRBJ2-7	NA	TGCGCCAGCAGCCAACCGGGACAGGGGTTCTACGAGCAGTACTTC	CASSQPGQGFYEQYF
NA	TRBV5-1	TRBJ1-3	NA	TGCGCCAGCAGCAGTCAGGGTACTGGAAACACCATATATTTT	CASSSQGTGNTIYF
TRBD1	TRBV19	TRBJ2-3	NA	TGTGCCAGTAGTGACAGGGGGGCCGGCACAGATACGCAGTATTTT	CASSDRGAGTDTQYF
TRBD1	TRBV5-5	TRBJ1-3	NA	TGTGCCAGCAGCACGGACAGGGGAGCGGGAAACACCATATATTTT	CASSTDRGAGNTIYF
NA	TRBV6-5	TRBJ1-4	NA	TGTGCCAGCACTTCAGGGAGGGAAAAACTGTTTTTT	CASTSGREKLFF